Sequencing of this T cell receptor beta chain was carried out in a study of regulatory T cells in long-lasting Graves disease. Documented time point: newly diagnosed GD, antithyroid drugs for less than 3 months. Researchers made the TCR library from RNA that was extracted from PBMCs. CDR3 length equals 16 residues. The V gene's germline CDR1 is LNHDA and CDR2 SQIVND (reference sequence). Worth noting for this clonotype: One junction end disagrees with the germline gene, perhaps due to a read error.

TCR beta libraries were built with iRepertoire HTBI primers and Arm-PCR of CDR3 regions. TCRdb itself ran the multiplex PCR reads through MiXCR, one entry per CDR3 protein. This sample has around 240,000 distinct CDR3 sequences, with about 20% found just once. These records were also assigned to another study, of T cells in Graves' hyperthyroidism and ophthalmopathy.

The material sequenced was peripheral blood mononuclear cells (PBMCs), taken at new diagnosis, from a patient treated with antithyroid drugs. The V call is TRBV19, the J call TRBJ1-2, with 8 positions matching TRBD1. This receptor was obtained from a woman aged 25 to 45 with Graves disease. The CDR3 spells CASSIRQGPINYGYTF. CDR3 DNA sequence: TGTGCAAGTAGTATCAGACAGGGGCCGATTAACTATGGCTACACCTTC.